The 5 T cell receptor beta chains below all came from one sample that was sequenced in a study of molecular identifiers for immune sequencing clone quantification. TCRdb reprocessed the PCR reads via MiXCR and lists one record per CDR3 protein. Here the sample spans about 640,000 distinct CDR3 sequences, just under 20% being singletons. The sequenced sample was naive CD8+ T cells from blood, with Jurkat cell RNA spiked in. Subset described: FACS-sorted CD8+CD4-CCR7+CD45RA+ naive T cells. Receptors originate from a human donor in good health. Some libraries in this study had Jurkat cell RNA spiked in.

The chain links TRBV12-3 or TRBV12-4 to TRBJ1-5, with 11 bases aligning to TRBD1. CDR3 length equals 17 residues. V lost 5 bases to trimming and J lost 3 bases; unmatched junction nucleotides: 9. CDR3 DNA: TGTGCCAGCAGTCCAGGACAGGGGGCGTTGTTCAATCAGCCCCAGCATTTT. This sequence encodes CASSPGQGALFNQPQHF.

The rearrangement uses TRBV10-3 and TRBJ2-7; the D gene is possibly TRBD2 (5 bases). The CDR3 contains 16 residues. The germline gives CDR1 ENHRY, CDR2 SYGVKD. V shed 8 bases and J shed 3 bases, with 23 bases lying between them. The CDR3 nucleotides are TGTGCCATCCAAGAAGGCGGGCAAGGCGGAAGCTACGAGCAGTACTTC. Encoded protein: CAIQEGGQGGSYEQYF.

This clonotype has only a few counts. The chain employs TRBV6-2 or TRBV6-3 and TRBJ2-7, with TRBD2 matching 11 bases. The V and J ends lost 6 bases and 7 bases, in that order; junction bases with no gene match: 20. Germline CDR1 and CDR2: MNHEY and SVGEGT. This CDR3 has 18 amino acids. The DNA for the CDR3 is TGTGCCAGCAGCAGTACTAGCGGGAGTCCCAAGTGGAGGGGGGAGCAGTACTTC. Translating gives CASSSTSGSPKWRGEQYF.

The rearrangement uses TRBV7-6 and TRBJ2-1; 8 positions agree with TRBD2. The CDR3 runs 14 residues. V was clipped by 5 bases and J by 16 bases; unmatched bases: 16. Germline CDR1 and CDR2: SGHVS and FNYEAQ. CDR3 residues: CASSISTSEGLSFF. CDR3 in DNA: TGTGCCAGCAGCATCTCGACTAGCGAGGGACTCAGTTTCTTC.

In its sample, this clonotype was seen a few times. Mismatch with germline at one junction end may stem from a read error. The chain's CDR3 is CASSQDYVSGSFSGDTIYF. CDR3 in DNA: TGCGCCAGCAGCCAAGATTATGTTTCAGGGAGCTTCTCTGGAGACACCATATATTTT. The chain joins TRBV4-3 to TRBJ1-3, with D tentatively TRBD1 (5 bases). The CDR3 loop spans 19 amino acids. The germline V gene encodes CDR1 LGHNA and CDR2 YSLEER.